These 9 T cell receptor beta chains came from one sample sequenced in a study of blood T cell repertoires in COVID-19. Produced via immunoSEQ multiplex PCR; TCRdb's table is partial and in-frame only. Among about 99,000 clones listed, 79% were seen once. Sequencing input: peripheral blood. The receptors come from an elderly woman with active or convalescent COVID-19.

The genes are TRBV2 and TRBJ2-5; 8 positions match TRBD1. The germline gives CDR1 SNHLY, CDR2 FYNNEI. This CDR3 has 14 amino acids. V lost 6 bases to trimming and J lost 3 bases; unmatched junction nucleotides: 6. The CDR3, as DNA: TGTGCCAGCAGCCGCCAGGGGGCGAAAGAGACCCAGTACTTC. Translated, it gives CASSRQGAKETQYF.

This rearrangement joins TRBV11-3 to TRBJ2-1, with 10 bases matching TRBD2. Germline CDR1 reads SGHNT; CDR2 reads YENEEA. Germline trimming cut 1 base from V and 8 bases from J; bases unmatched to any gene: 2. CDR3 length equals 14 residues. CDR3 in DNA: TGTGCCAGCAGCTTAGGACTAGCGGGCTATGAGCAGTTCTTC. As protein: CASSLGLAGYEQFF.

This clone appeared a few times. This chain connects TRBV14 to TRBJ1-2; 7 positions match TRBD1. Germline CDR1 reads SGHDN; CDR2 reads FVKESK. V lost 1 base to trimming and J lost 4 bases; unmatched junction nucleotides: 0. The CDR3 consists of 13 residues. The CDR3 protein is CASSQGQGYGYTF. The CDR3 DNA is TGTGCCAGCAGCCAAGGACAGGGCTATGGCTACACCTTC.

V usage is TRBV10-2 and J usage is TRBJ1-3, with a weak D call TRBD1 (6 bases). V lost 0 bases to trimming and J lost 3 bases, with 9 bases between them. The CDR3 totals 15 residues. Per the germline V gene, CDR1 is WSHSY and CDR2 is SAAADI. The CDR3 DNA reads as TGCGCCAGCAGTGAGTCTGGGGGCTTTGGAAACACCATATATTTT. This sequence encodes CASSESGGFGNTIYF.

This clone was observed a few times. At one end, the junction sequence differs from germline, possibly due to a read error. This chain uses TRBV5-1 with TRBJ2-1; 12 nucleotides match TRBD2. The CDR3 runs to 20 residues. The V gene's germline CDR1 is SGHRS and CDR2 YFSETQ. CDR3 in amino acids: CASSLVPSGRALSSYNEQFF. The CDR3 DNA follows: TGTGCCAGCAGCTTGGTACCTAGCGGGAGGGCCCTGAGCTCCTACAATGAGCAGTTCTTC.

This clone occurred once. This chain's CDR3 is CASSLSGSGGTYGYTF. CDR3 bases: TGTGCCAGCAGTTTATCTGGGTCAGGGGGAACCTATGGCTACACCTTC. The chain recombines TRBV28 with TRBJ1-2; the match to TRBD1 covers 7 bases. V lost 1 base to trimming and J lost 4 bases; unmatched junction nucleotides: 9. This CDR3 is 16 amino acids long. From germline, CDR1 is MDHEN and CDR2 SYDVKM.

J is TRBJ2-5 and V is TRBV19; unclear D gene. Trimming pared 5 bases from V and 5 bases from J, leaving 6 bases between. The germline gives CDR1 LNHDA, CDR2 SQIVND (reference sequence). The CDR3 has 11 residues. CDR3 sequence (DNA): TGTGCCAGTAGTCGGCGGGAGACCCAGTACTTC. It translates to CASSRRETQYF.

This chain links TRBV27 with TRBJ2-1, with 11 bases that match TRBD2. The germline V gene encodes CDR1 MNHEY and CDR2 SMNVEV (reference sequence). J lost 8 bases, V lost 5 bases, and 11 bases had no gene match. The CDR3 length is 16 residues. The CDR3 DNA reads TGTGCCAGCAGTGATCCTAGCGGGAGGAGTTTAGATGAGCAGTTCTTC. As protein: CASSDPSGRSLDEQFF.

This clone was seen more than once but under ten times. The chain employs TRBV6-5 and TRBJ1-4, with D possibly being TRBD1 (5 bases). The length of the CDR3 is 15 residues. V was pared by 5 bases and J by 2 bases, with 12 bases between. Looked up from germline, CDR1 is MNHEY and CDR2 is SVGAGI. The CDR3 region is CASSPPGRTNEKLFF. CDR3 nucleotide sequence: TGTGCCAGCAGTCCCCCAGGGCGGACTAATGAAAAACTGTTTTTT.